This T cell receptor beta chain comes out of a study of high-grade serous ovarian cancer treatment subgroups. As concerns this clone: Its target is not known.

The length of the CDR3 is 16 residues. Germline V gene data show CDR1 as MDHEN and CDR2 as SYDVKM. The junction had 8 bases not matched to a gene; V was cut back by 5 bases and J by 3 bases. Tumor samples were obtained before definitive surgery or chemotherapy. Findings and caveats of the study: TCR relatedness rose with neoantigen level and trended with mutation load. Only CDR3 was analyzed; CDR1 and CDR2 were not.

Clones were read by immunoSEQ multiplex PCR, and TCRdb kept only the in-frame ones, dropping some. The profile covers 25,000 to 30,000 clones, with around 84% appearing a single time and approximately 2.3% taken by the ten largest. The chain combines TRBV28 with TRBJ2-3; 10 bases line up with TRBD1. Sequencing was carried out using tumor tissue. The receptor was derived from a human donor with high-grade serous ovarian cancer. The CDR3 loop reads CASSVPGQGFTDTQYF. In DNA, the CDR3 is TGTGCCAGCAGTGTACCGGGACAGGGGTTTACAGATACGCAGTATTTT.